This T cell receptor (beta chain) comes out of a study of cytomegalovirus exposure and HLA in healthy donors. The PCR had 60 Vbeta and 13 Jbeta primers. The assay was immunoSEQ multiplex PCR, and TCRdb's table has in-frame clones only and misses some. The table lists some 200,000 clones, 70% of them singletons. The V gene's germline CDR1 is MNHEY and CDR2 SVGAGI. There are 12 residues in the CDR3. V was pared by 5 bases and J by 4 bases, with 9 bases between. This clonotype was obtained from a man aged 35-49 years in good health and CMV-seropositive. Input material: PBMCs. The gene calls are TRBV6-5 and TRBJ2-7, with D possibly matching TRBD2 (5 bases). The CDR3 is CASSQRGYEQYF. The CDR3 DNA is TGTGCCAGCAGTCAACGAGGGTACGAGCAGTACTTC.